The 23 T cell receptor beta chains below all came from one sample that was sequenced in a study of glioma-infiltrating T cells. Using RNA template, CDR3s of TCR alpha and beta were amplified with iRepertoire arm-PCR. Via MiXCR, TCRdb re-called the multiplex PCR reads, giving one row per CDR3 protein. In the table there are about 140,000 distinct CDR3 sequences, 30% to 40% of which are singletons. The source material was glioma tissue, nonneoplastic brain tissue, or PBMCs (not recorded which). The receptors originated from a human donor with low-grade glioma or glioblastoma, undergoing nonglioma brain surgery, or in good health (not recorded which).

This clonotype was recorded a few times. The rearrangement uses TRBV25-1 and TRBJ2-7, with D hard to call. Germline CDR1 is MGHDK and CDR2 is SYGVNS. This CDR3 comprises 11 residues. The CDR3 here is CATTLSYEQYF. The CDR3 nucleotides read TGTGCGACGACTCTTTCCTACGAGCAGTACTTC.

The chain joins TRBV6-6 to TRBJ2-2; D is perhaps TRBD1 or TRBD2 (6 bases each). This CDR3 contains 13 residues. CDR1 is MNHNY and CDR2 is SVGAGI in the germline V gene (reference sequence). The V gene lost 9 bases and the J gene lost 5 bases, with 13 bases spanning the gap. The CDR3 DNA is TGTGCCAGTGTTTGGGGGGCAACCGGGGAGCTGTTTTTT. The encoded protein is CASVWGATGELFF.

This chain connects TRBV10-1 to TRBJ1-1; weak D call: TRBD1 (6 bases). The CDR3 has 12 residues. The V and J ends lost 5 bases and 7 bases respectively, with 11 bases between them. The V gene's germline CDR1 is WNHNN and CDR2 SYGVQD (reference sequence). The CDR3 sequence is CASSPGQIEAFF. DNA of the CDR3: TGCGCCAGCAGTCCTGGACAGATTGAAGCTTTCTTT.

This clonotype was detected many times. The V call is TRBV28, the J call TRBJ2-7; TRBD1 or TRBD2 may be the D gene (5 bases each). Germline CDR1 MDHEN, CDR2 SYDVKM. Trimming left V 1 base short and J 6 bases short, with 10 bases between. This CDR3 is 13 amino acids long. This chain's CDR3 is CASSLSERGEQYF. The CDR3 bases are TGTGCCAGCAGTTTATCCGAGAGGGGCGAGCAGTACTTC.

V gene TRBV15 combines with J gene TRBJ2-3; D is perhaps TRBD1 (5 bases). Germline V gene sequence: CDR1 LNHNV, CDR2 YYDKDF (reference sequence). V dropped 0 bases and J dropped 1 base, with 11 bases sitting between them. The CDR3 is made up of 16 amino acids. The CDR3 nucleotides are TGTGCCACCAGCAGAGATAAGGGGCCCCGCACAGATACGCAGTATTTT. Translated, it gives CATSRDKGPRTDTQYF.

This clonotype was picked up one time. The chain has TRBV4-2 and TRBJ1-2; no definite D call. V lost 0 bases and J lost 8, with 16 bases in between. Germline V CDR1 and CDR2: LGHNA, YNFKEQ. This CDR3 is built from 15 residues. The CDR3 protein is CASSQEVTTLGGYTF. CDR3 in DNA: TGTGCCAGCAGCCAAGAGGTTACTACCCTGGGGGGCTACACCTTC.

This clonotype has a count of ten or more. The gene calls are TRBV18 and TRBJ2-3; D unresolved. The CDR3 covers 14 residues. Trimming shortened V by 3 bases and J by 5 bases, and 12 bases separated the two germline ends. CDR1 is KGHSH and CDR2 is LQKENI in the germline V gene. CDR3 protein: CASSPMAERDTQYF. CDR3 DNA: TGTGCCAGCTCACCTATGGCGGAGAGAGATACGCAGTATTTT.

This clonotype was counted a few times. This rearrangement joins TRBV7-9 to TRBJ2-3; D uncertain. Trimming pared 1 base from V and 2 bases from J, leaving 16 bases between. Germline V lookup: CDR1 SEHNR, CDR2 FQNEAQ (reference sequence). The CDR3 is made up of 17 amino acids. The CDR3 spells CASSLGLTPPTTDTQYF. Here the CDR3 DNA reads TGTGCCAGCAGCTTAGGCTTAACACCCCCTACCACAGATACGCAGTATTTT.

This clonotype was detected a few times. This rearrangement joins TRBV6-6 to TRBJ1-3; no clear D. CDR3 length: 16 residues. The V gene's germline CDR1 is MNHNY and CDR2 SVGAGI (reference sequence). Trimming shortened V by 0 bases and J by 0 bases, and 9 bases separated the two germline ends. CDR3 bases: TGTGCCAGCAGTTACTCCTCAGGCATCTCTGGAAACACCATATATTTT. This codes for CASSYSSGISGNTIYF.

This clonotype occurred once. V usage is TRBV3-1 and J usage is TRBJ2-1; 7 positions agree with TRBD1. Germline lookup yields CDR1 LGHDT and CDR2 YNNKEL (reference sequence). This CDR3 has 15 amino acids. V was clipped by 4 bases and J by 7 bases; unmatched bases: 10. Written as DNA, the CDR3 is TGTGCCAGCAGCCGCAGACAGGGCGTTAGGAATGAGCAGTTCTTC. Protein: CASSRRQGVRNEQFF.

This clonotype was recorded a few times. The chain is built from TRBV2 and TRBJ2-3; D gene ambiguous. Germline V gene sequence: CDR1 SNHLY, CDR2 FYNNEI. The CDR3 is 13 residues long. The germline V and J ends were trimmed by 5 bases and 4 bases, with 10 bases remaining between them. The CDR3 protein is CASSFTEADTQYF. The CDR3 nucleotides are TGTGCCAGCAGTTTCACTGAAGCAGATACGCAGTATTTT.

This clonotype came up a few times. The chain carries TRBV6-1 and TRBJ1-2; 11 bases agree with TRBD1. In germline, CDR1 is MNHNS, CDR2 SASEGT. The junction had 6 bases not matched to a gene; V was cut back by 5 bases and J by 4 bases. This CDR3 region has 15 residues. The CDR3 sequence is CASSPPGTGGYGYTF. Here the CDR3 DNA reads TGTGCCAGCAGTCCACCCGGGACAGGGGGCTATGGCTACACCTTC.

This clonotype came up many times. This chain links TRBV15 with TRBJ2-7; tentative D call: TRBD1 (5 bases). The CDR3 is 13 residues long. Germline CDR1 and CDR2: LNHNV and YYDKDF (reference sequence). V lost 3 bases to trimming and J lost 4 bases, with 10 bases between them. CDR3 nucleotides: TGTGCCACCAGCAGGGACACTGGGTACGAGCAGTACTTC. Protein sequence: CATSRDTGYEQYF.

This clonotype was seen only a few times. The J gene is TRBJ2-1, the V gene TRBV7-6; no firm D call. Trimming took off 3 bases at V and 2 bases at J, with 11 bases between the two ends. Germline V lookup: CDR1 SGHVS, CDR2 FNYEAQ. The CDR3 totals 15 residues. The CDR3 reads CASSLTRGTYNEQFF. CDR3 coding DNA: TGTGCCAGCAGCTTGACCCGAGGCACCTACAATGAGCAGTTCTTC.

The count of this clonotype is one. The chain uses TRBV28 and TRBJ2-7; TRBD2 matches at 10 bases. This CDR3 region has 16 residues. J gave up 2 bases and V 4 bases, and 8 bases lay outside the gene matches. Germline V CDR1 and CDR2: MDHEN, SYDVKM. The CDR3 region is CASSSPASGRAYEQYF. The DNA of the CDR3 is TGTGCCAGCAGTTCCCCCGCTAGCGGGAGAGCCTACGAGCAGTACTTC.

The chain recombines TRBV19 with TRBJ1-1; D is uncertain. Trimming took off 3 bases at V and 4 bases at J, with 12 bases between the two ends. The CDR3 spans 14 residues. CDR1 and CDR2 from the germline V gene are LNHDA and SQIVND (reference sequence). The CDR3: CASSISTPSTEAFF. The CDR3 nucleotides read TGTGCCAGTAGTATTTCGACGCCTAGCACTGAAGCTTTCTTT.

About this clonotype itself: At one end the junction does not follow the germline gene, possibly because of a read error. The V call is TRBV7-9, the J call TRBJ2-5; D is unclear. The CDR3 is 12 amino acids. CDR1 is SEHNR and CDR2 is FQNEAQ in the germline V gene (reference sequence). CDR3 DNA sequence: TGTGCCAGCAGCCACTTACAAGAGACCCGGTACTTC. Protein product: CASSHLQETRYF.

The CDR3 bases are TGCGCCAGCAGCTCAACAGGCCCTAACTATGGCTACACCTTC. This sequence encodes CASSSTGPNYGYTF. V gene TRBV4-1 combines with J gene TRBJ1-2; the D gene is possibly TRBD1 (5 bases). The CDR3 extends over 14 amino acids. V was trimmed by 5 bases and J by 0 bases, leaving 10 bases between them. CDR1 and CDR2 from the germline V gene are MGHRA and YSYEKL.

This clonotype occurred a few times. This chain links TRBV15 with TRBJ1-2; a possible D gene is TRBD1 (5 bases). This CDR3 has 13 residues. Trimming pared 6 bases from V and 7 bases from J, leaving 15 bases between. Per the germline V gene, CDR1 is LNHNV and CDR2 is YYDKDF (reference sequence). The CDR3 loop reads CATRAAGDVGYTF. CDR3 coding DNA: TGTGCCACCAGGGCGGCGGGGGACGTTGGCTACACCTTC.

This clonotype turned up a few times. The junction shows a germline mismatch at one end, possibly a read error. The CDR3 bases are TGCAGTGCTAGGCAGGGGGCGGGACACCAAGTTTTT. Protein sequence: CSARQGAGHQVF. J is TRBJ1-1 and V is TRBV20-1; the match to TRBD1 covers 8 bases. This CDR3 region has 12 residues. In germline, CDR1 is DFQATT, CDR2 SNEGSKA (reference sequence).

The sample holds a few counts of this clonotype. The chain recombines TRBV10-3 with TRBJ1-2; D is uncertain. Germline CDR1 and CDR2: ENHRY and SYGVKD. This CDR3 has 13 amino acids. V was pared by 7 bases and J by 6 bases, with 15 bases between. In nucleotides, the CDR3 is TGTGCCATCAACAACAAGGGCGAGGATGGCTACACCTTC. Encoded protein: CAINNKGEDGYTF.

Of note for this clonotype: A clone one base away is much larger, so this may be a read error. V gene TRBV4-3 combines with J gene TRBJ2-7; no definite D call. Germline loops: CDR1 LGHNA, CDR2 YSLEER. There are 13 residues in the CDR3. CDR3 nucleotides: TGCGCCAGCAGACAAGATCTGAATCGTGAGCAGTACTTC. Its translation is CASRQDLNREQYF.

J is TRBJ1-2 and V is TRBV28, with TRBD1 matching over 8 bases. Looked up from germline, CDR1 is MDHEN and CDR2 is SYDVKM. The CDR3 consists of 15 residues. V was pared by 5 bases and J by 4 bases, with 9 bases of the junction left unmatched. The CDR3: CASSNGQGLVYGYTF. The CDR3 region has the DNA TGTGCCAGCAGTAACGGACAGGGACTTGTCTATGGCTACACCTTC.